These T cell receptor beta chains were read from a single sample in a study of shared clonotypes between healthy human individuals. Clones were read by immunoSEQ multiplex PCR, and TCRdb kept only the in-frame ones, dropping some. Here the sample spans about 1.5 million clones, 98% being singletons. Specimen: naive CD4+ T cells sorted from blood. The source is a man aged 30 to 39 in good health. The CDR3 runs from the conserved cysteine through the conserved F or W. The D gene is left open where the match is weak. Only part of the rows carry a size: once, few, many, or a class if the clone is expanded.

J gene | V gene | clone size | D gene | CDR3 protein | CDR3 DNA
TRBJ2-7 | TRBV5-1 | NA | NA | CASRGGQSSYEQYF | TGCGCCAGCAGAGGCGGGCAGAGCTCCTACGAGCAGTACTTC
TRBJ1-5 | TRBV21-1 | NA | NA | CAIPVGGNQPQHF | TGTGCCATCCCCGTCGGGGGCAATCAGCCCCAGCATTTT
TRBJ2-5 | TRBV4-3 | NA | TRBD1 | CASSQKRGGEETQYF | TGCGCCAGCAGCCAAAAGAGAGGGGGCGAAGAGACCCAGTACTTC
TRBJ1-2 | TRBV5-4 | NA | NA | CASSLGAGLLNYGYTF | TGTGCCAGCAGCTTGGGGGCAGGGCTCCTTAACTATGGCTACACCTTC
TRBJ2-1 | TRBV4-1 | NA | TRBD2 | CASSQATLAGDNEQFF | TGCGCCAGCAGCCAAGCAACCCTAGCGGGAGACAATGAGCAGTTCTTC
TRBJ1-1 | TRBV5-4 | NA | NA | CASSSERGAATEAFF | TGTGCCAGCAGCTCAGAACGCGGGGCAGCGACTGAAGCTTTCTTT
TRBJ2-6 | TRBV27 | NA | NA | CASSFGGSGANVLTF | TGTGCCAGCAGTTTTGGGGGGAGTGGGGCCAACGTCCTGACTTTC
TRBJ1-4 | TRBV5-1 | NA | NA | CASTRTVSSGEKLFF | TGCGCCAGCACCCGAACGGTCTCGAGTGGTGAAAAACTGTTTTTT
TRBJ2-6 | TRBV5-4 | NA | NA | CASTSAIRVDGANVLTF | TGTGCCAGCACTTCAGCTATAAGGGTTGATGGGGCCAACGTCCTGACTTTC
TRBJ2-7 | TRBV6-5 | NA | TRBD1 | CASSYLGTGRYEQYF | TGTGCCAGCAGTTATTTAGGGACAGGGAGATACGAGCAGTACTTC
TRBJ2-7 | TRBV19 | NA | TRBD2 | CASGTRGAEQYF | TGTGCCAGCGGGACTAGGGGTGCCGAGCAGTACTTC
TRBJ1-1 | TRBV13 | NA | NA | CASSLYPDGWNTEAFF | TGTGCCAGCAGCCTCTATCCGGACGGATGGAACACTGAAGCTTTCTTT
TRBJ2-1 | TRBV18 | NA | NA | CASSPSLQVTTRNEQFF | TGTGCCAGCTCACCCTCCTTACAGGTAACTACTCGCAATGAGCAGTTCTTC
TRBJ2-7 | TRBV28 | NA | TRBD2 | CASHPRASGARYEQYF | TGTGCCAGCCACCCGCGGGCTAGCGGAGCACGCTACGAGCAGTACTTC
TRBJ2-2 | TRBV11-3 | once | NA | CASSHRAVNTGELFF | TGTGCCAGCAGCCACCGGGCGGTGAACACCGGGGAGCTGTTTTTT
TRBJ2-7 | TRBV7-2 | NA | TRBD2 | CASSSGLAGPGISYEQYF | TGTGCCAGCAGTTCCGGACTAGCGGGACCCGGGATCTCCTACGAGCAGTACTTC
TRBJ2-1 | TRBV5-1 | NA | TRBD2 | CASSVLAGGSLYNEQFF | TGCGCCAGCAGCGTATTAGCGGGAGGCTCCCTCTACAATGAGCAGTTCTTC
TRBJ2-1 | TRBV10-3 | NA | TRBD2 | CAIRSSGNYNEQFF | TGTGCCATCAGGTCTAGCGGGAACTACAATGAGCAGTTCTTC
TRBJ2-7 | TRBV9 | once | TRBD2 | CASSVDSGRFDEQYF | TGTGCCAGCAGCGTAGATAGCGGGAGGTTCGACGAGCAGTACTTC
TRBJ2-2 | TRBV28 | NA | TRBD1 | CASSFRDRAGELFF | TGTGCCAGCAGTTTTCGGGACAGGGCCGGGGAGCTGTTTTTT